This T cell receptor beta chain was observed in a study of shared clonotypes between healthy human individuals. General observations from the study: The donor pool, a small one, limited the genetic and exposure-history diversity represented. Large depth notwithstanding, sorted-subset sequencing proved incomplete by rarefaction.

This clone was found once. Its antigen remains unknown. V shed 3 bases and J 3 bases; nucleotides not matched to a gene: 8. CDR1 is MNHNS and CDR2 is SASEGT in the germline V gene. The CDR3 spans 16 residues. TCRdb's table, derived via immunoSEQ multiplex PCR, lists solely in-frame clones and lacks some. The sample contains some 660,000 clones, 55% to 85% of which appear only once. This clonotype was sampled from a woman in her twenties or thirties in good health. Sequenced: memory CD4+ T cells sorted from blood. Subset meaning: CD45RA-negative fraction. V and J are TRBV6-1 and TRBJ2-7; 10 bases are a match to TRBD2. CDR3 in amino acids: CASSDLRTSGLYEQYF. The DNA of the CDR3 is TGTGCCAGCAGTGACCTCAGGACTAGCGGTCTCTACGAGCAGTACTTC.